This T cell receptor (beta chain) was sequenced in a study of neoadjuvant nivolumab and ipilimumab in lung cancer. The V gene's germline CDR1 is MNHNS and CDR2 SASEGT. V lost 6 bases and J lost 4; bases outside the gene matches: 4. This CDR3 is built from 13 residues. Study conclusions and caveats: Compared with tumor-adjacent uninvolved lung, resected tumors showed greater richness and clonality. Pretherapy blood TCR richness correlated positively with resected tumor richness. Only a small number of samples underwent TCR sequencing.

With respect to this clone: The antigen is undetermined.

Produced via immunoSEQ multiplex PCR; TCRdb's table is partial and in-frame only. The top ten clones hold 5.1% of a sample with roughly 28,000 clones, 83% of them seen once. This receptor was identified in an adult with non-small cell lung cancer. Specimen: tumor tissue, collected after neoadjuvant nivolumab, alone or with ipilimumab, at or shortly before surgery. The V gene is TRBV6-1, the J gene TRBJ1-2; TRBD1 agrees at 8 bases. As DNA, the CDR3 is TGTGCCAGCAGGTTAGGACAGGGCTATGGCTACACCTTC. Translation: CASRLGQGYGYTF.